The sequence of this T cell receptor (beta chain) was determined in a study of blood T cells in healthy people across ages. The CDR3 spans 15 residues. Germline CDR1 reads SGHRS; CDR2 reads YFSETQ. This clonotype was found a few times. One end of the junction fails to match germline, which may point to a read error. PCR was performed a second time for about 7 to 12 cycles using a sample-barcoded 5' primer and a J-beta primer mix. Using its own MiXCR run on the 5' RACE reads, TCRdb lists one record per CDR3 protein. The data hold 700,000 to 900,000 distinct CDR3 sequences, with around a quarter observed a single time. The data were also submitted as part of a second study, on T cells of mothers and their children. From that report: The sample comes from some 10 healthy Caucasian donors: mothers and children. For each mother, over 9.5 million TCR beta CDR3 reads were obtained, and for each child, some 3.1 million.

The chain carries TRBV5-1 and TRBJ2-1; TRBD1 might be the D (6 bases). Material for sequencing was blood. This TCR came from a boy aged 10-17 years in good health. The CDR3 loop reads CASSSQDSFYNEQFF. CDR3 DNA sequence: TGTGCCAGCAGCTCCCAGGACAGCTTTTACAATGAGCAGTTCTTC.